Presented here are 29 T cell receptor beta chains from one specimen sequenced in a study of early T cells in non-severe SARS-CoV-2 infection. TCRdb independently ran MiXCR on the 5' RACE reads; one entry per CDR3 protein. Among over 55,000 distinct CDR3 sequences listed, 12% were seen once. The source material was whole blood, sampled at baseline. These TCRs come from an adult who was a healthcare worker with PCR-confirmed SARS-CoV-2 infection or an uninfected control (not recorded which).

V is TRBV7-9 and J is TRBJ1-4; the match to TRBD1 covers 7 bases. J gave up 7 bases and V 5 bases, and 10 bases lay outside the gene matches. Germline CDR1 is SEHNR and CDR2 is FQNEAQ (reference sequence). The length of the CDR3 is 15 residues. The CDR3 DNA follows: TGTGCCAGCAGCCCAAACAGGGGCGGGAGTGAAAAACTGTTTTTT. This gives the protein CASSPNRGGSEKLFF. Looking up the rest from reference TRBV7-9 and TRBJ1-4 gives the full variable domain: DTGVSQNPRHKITKRGQNVTFRCDPISEHNRLYWYRQTLGQGPEFLTYFQNEAQLEKSRLLSDRFSAERPKGSFSTLEIQRTEQGDSAMYLCASSPNRGGSEKLFFGSGTQLSVL.

In its sample, this clonotype was seen many times. This chain connects TRBV6-2 or TRBV6-3 to TRBJ2-3; 8 nucleotides agree with TRBD1. With V trimmed by 2 bases and J by 3 bases, 10 bases remained unmatched. This CDR3 is 17 amino acids long. The germline V gene has CDR1 MNHEY and CDR2 SVGEGT. The CDR3 protein is CASSYMTGAVTTDTQYF. CDR3 DNA: TGTGCCAGCAGTTACATGACAGGGGCCGTTACGACAGATACGCAGTATTTT.

The rearrangement joins TRBV2 to TRBJ1-5; 9 bases map to TRBD1. Germline lookup yields CDR1 SNHLY and CDR2 FYNNEI. CDR3 length: 16 amino acids. V shed 2 bases and J 4 bases; nucleotides not matched to a gene: 6. DNA for the CDR3: TGTGCCAGCAGTGAATTCGGGACAGGGCGGAATCAGCCCCAGCATTTT. It specifies CASSEFGTGRNQPQHF.

This CDR3 is CASGAYEQYF. The CDR3, as DNA: TGTGCCAGCGGCGCCTACGAGCAGTACTTC. This sequence joins TRBV6-2 or TRBV6-3 and TRBJ2-7; D ambiguous. The V gene lost 8 bases and the J gene lost 2 bases, with 4 bases spanning the gap. This CDR3 is built from 10 residues. Germline V CDR1 and CDR2: MNHEY, SVGEGT.

This clonotype was observed a handful of times. The chain is built from TRBV7-9 and TRBJ1-1; 9 bases align to TRBD1. Germline V CDR1 and CDR2: SEHNR, FQNEAQ (reference sequence). The trim removed 4 bases at V and 1 base at J, leaving 1 base unmatched. The CDR3 runs 14 residues. The chain's CDR3 is CASSWGQGNTEAFF. CDR3 bases: TGTGCCAGCAGCTGGGGACAGGGGAACACTGAAGCTTTCTTT.

This clonotype was counted between two and nine times. V gene TRBV12-3 or TRBV12-4 combines with J gene TRBJ2-3; D is unresolved. CDR3 size: 13 residues. The V end lost 6 bases, the J end lost 10 bases, and 17 bases lay between the germline ends. DNA for the CDR3: TGTGCCAGCAGCTTGCTGGGTGGTAGAGCGCAGTATTTT. It codes for CASSLLGGRAQYF.

At least ten counts were recorded for this clonotype. This rearrangement joins TRBV6-2 or TRBV6-3 to TRBJ1-5; D unresolved. The germline gives CDR1 MNHEY, CDR2 SVGEGT. The germline V and J ends were trimmed by 8 bases and 9 bases, with 14 bases remaining between them. The CDR3 sequence is 12 residues long. CDR3 region: CASGRPQMPQHF. The DNA for the CDR3 is TGTGCCAGCGGGAGACCTCAAATGCCCCAGCATTTT.

The chain links TRBV6-1 to TRBJ1-2; TRBD1 is a possible D gene (5 bases). In germline, CDR1 is MNHNS, CDR2 SASEGT. The CDR3 has 15 amino acids. The ends were cut back, 4 bases at V and 3 bases at J, with 15 bases in the middle. The CDR3: CASSGPAAGHYGYTF. Written as DNA, the CDR3 is TGTGCCAGCAGTGGACCCGCCGCGGGGCACTATGGCTACACCTTC.

This chain uses TRBV29-1 with TRBJ2-1, with D perhaps matching TRBD2 (5 bases). Per the germline V gene, CDR1 is SQVTM and CDR2 is ANQGSEA. The CDR3 covers 15 residues. Trimming cost V 2 bases and J 0 bases, with 11 bases left between them. The CDR3 reads CSVERRPSSYNEQFF. Written as DNA, the CDR3 is TGCAGCGTTGAAAGGAGGCCAAGCTCCTACAATGAGCAGTTCTTC.

This clonotype was seen ten or more times. The rearrangement joins TRBV25-1 to TRBJ1-6; D is unresolved. CDR3 length equals 13 residues. Germline CDR1 MGHDK, CDR2 SYGVNS. V was shortened by 3 bases and J by 16 bases, with 16 bases between the two germline ends. This CDR3 is CASSDLGSRDLHF. The CDR3 DNA follows: TGTGCCAGCAGTGACCTCGGCAGCCGAGATCTCCACTTT.

This clonotype occurred a few times. The chain uses TRBV11-3 and TRBJ2-2; 8 positions match TRBD1. Trimming removed 1 base from V and 6 bases from J; junction bases left unmatched: 7. Germline CDR1 and CDR2: SGHNT and YENEEA. The CDR3 has 16 amino acids. As DNA, the CDR3 is TGTGCCAGCAGCTTAGCCCCAGGGGGCTTATCCGGGGAGCTGTTTTTT. Translating gives CASSLAPGGLSGELFF.

Ten or more counts support this clonotype. CDR3 region: CASSLRPKRGAYNEQFF. CDR3 coding DNA: TGTGCCAGCAGCTTACGGCCGAAGCGGGGCGCTTACAATGAGCAGTTCTTC. This chain uses TRBV11-2 with TRBJ2-1, with 7 positions matching TRBD2. With 2 bases clipped from V and 4 bases from J, the junction kept 11 bases outside the gene matches. This CDR3 region has 17 residues. CDR1 and CDR2 from the germline V gene are SGHAT and FQNNGV. Looking up the rest from reference TRBV11-2 and TRBJ2-1 gives the full variable domain: EAGVAQSPRYKIIEKRQSVAFWCNPISGHATLYWYQQILGQGPKLLIQFQNNGVVDDSQLPKDRFSAERLKGVDSTLKIQPAKLEDSAVYLCASSLRPKRGAYNEQFFGPGTRLTVL.

V is TRBV2 and J is TRBJ2-5, with D perhaps given as TRBD1 or TRBD2 (7 bases each). CDR1 is SNHLY and CDR2 is FYNNEI in the germline V gene. V was cut by 5 bases and J by 0 bases, with 13 bases left in between. CDR3 length: 15 residues. The CDR3 nucleotides read TGTGCCAGCAGTCCGGGGAGGGGGCACCAAGAGACCCAGTACTTC. Its translation is CASSPGRGHQETQYF.

This clonotype was counted ten times or more. The V call is TRBV28, the J call TRBJ1-2; D gene uncertain. Germline lookup yields CDR1 MDHEN and CDR2 SYDVKM. V was shortened by 5 bases and J by 5 bases, with 12 bases between the two germline ends. The length of the CDR3 is 13 residues. The DNA for the CDR3 is TGTGCCAGCAGTCCCATCGCGCTGTATGGCTACACCTTC. This sequence encodes CASSPIALYGYTF.

The V gene is TRBV6-5, the J gene TRBJ2-7; D gene ambiguous. The CDR3 has 13 amino acids. V was pared by 4 bases and J by 2 bases, with 9 bases between. Germline CDR1 reads MNHEY; CDR2 reads SVGAGI. CDR3 sequence: CASSLAHTYEQYF. CDR3 in DNA: TGTGCCAGCAGTTTAGCCCATACCTACGAGCAGTACTTC.

The genes are TRBV20-1 and TRBJ2-1, with 9 bases aligning to TRBD1. This CDR3 contains 14 residues. V shed 3 bases, J shed 6 bases, and the junction held 6 bases outside the gene matches. The V gene's germline CDR1 is DFQATT and CDR2 SNEGSKA (reference sequence). The CDR3 loop is CSARRDREGNEQFF. CDR3 nucleotides: TGCAGTGCTAGGAGGGACAGGGAGGGCAATGAGCAGTTCTTC.

This clonotype was recorded many times. This chain links TRBV7-9 with TRBJ2-3; weak D call: TRBD2 (6 bases). Trimming removed 6 bases at V and 2 bases at J, with 15 bases between. The CDR3 runs 15 residues. Per germline, CDR1 SEHNR and CDR2 FQNEAQ (reference sequence). CDR3 residues: CASRPRELITDTQYF. CDR3 DNA: TGTGCCAGCAGGCCCCGGGAGCTTATCACAGATACGCAGTATTTT.

This clonotype turned up a few times. The rearrangement joins TRBV19 to TRBJ1-1, with D unresolved. Germline V lookup: CDR1 LNHDA, CDR2 SQIVND (reference sequence). The CDR3 length is 15 residues. Trimming removed 3 bases at V and 2 bases at J, with 13 bases between. CDR3 sequence: CASSIEARLNTEAFF. Written as DNA, the CDR3 is TGTGCCAGTAGTATCGAGGCGCGACTAAACACTGAAGCTTTCTTT.

Many counts were recorded for this clonotype. The rearrangement joins TRBV9 to TRBJ2-2, with a tentative D call TRBD2 (6 bases). Germline V gene data show CDR1 as SGDLS and CDR2 as YYNGEE. Deletions cut 4 bases from V and 1 base from J, with 14 bases between. CDR3 length equals 16 residues. DNA of the CDR3: TGTGCCAGCAGCCCCCGGCGGAGGGGGAACACCGGGGAGCTGTTTTTT. This gives the protein CASSPRRRGNTGELFF. Complete variable domain (other parts from reference TRBV9 and TRBJ2-2): DSGVTQTPKHLITATGQRVTLRCSPRSGDLSVYWYQQSLDQGLQFLIQYYNGEERAKGNILERFSAQQFPDLHSELNLSSLELGDSALYFCASSPRRRGNTGELFFGEGSRLTVL.

This clonotype was seen at least ten times. The chain couples TRBV19 to TRBJ2-2; weak D call: TRBD2 (5 bases). Per germline, CDR1 LNHDA and CDR2 SQIVND (reference sequence). The ends were cut back, 6 bases at V and 4 bases at J, with 12 bases in the middle. The length of the CDR3 is 14 residues. The CDR3 DNA reads TGTGCCAGTAGGCTAAGAGGGTCCACCGGGGAGCTGTTTTTT. Translating gives CASRLRGSTGELFF.

CDR3 sequence reads: CASSSHLSIQETQYF. The DNA of the CDR3 is TGTGCCAGCAGCTCACACCTTTCAATCCAAGAGACCCAGTACTTC. This chain connects TRBV7-8 to TRBJ2-5; D is unclear. Per the germline V gene, CDR1 is SGHVS and CDR2 is FQNEAQ. The CDR3 has 15 amino acids. V gave up 4 bases and J gave up 1 base, with 13 bases separating them. The complete variable domain, with remaining parts taken from reference TRBV7-8 and TRBJ2-5, reads GAGVSQSPRYKVAKRGQDVALRCDPISGHVSLFWYQQALGQGPEFLTYFQNEAQLDKSGLPSDRFFAERPEGSVSTLKIQRTQQEDSAVYLCASSSHLSIQETQYFGPGTRLLVL.

The chain carries TRBV7-2 and TRBJ1-5, with 10 bases fitting TRBD1. V was pared by 5 bases and J by 4 bases, with 8 bases of the junction left unmatched. Germline loops: CDR1 SGHTA, CDR2 FQGNSA. The CDR3 contains 16 residues. CDR3 sequence (DNA): TGTGCCAGCAGCACGGGACAGGGGCGTTGGAATCAGCCCCAGCATTTT. Translation gives CASSTGQGRWNQPQHF.

This clonotype was observed at least ten times. The V gene is TRBV5-4, the J gene TRBJ1-2; 7 nucleotides line up with TRBD1. V shed 2 bases and J 5 bases; nucleotides not matched to a gene: 6. The CDR3 covers 14 residues. The germline V gene has CDR1 SGHNT and CDR2 YYREEE (reference sequence). The CDR3: CASSFEQGFYGYTF. The CDR3 nucleotides read TGTGCCAGCAGCTTCGAACAGGGGTTTTATGGCTACACCTTC.

This sequence joins TRBV20-1 and TRBJ2-3; D unresolved. Trimming pared 3 bases from V and 2 bases from J, leaving 0 bases between. The CDR3 is made up of 10 amino acids. Germline loops: CDR1 DFQATT, CDR2 SNEGSKA (reference sequence). The DNA of the CDR3 is TGCAGTGCTAGCACAGATACGCAGTATTTT. Its translation: CSASTDTQYF.

In this sample, this clonotype turned up many times. The rearrangement joins TRBV2 to TRBJ2-1; 13 nucleotides align to TRBD2. The V and J ends lost 6 bases and 7 bases, in that order; junction bases with no gene match: 9. This CDR3 contains 16 residues. Germline V gives CDR1 SNHLY, CDR2 FYNNEI. CDR3 in DNA: TGTGCCAGCAGGAGCCAGCCGGGACTAGCGGGAAATGAGCAGTTCTTC. Translated: CASRSQPGLAGNEQFF.

This clonotype has ten or more counts. The V call is TRBV7-6, the J call TRBJ2-7, with unresolved D. Trimming cost V 0 bases and J 2 bases, with 11 bases left between them. The CDR3 spans 15 residues. Per the germline V gene, CDR1 is SGHVS and CDR2 is FNYEAQ. The CDR3 reads CASSLAGTAAYEQYF. Here the CDR3 DNA reads TGTGCCAGCAGCTTAGCTGGAACAGCTGCCTACGAGCAGTACTTC.

The chain combines TRBV4-1 with TRBJ2-4; possibly TRBD1 for D (6 bases). In germline, CDR1 is MGHRA, CDR2 YSYEKL. The CDR3 is 14 amino acids. Trimming removed 1 base from V and 8 bases from J, with 12 bases in between. The CDR3 coding sequence is TGCGCCAGCAGCCAAGCAGGGGTGAATGACATTCAGTACTTC. It specifies CASSQAGVNDIQYF.

V usage is TRBV28 and J usage is TRBJ2-7; D not certain. The CDR3 has 12 residues. V shed 6 bases and J shed 4 bases, with 10 bases lying between them. Germline V CDR1 and CDR2: MDHEN, SYDVKM. In nucleotides, the CDR3 is TGTGCCAGCAGAGGGAACCTTTACGAGCAGTACTTC. It encodes CASRGNLYEQYF.

This clonotype has more than one count but fewer than ten. The J gene is TRBJ1-1, the V gene TRBV4-2; the D gene is possibly TRBD1 (5 bases). This CDR3 spans 15 amino acids. V was shortened by 0 bases and J by 6 bases, with 14 bases between the two germline ends. CDR1 is LGHNA and CDR2 is YNFKEQ in the germline V gene. The CDR3 DNA is TGTGCCAGCAGCCAAGAGGAGGGTTTAGGGGCTGAAGCTTTCTTT. Its protein product is CASSQEEGLGAEAFF.